This is a list of T cell receptor beta chains from one sample in a study of cytomegalovirus exposure and HLA in healthy donors. Sequencing was performed with immunoSEQ multiplex PCR; in TCRdb, only in-frame clones are kept and a portion is missing. The sample has approximately 42,000 clones; 81% are singletons. Sequenced: PBMCs. Receptor source: a man aged 50-59 years in good health and CMV-seronegative. The CDR3 runs from the conserved cysteine through the conserved F or W. The D gene is left open where the match is weak.

v_call	j_call	d_call	cdr3_aa	cdr3_nt
TRBV10-2	TRBJ1-2	TRBD1	CASSEDRGSVGYTF	TGCGCCAGCAGTGAGGACAGGGGGTCGGTTGGCTACACCTTC
TRBV29-1	TRBJ2-7	.	CSARTVSYEQYF	TGCAGCGCCCGGACTGTCTCCTACGAGCAGTACTTC
TRBV5-1	TRBJ2-5	.	CASSLYGASGTQYF	TGCGCCAGCAGCTTGTATGGGGCATCGGGGACCCAGTACTTC
TRBV4-3	TRBJ2-7	.	CASSQDTSGLSYEQYF	TGCGCCAGCAGCCAAGATACATCGGGGTTGTCCTACGAGCAGTACTTC
TRBV18	TRBJ1-1	.	CASSSHQVGTEAFF	TGTGCCAGCTCATCCCATCAGGTGGGTACCGAAGCTTTCTTT
TRBV6-5	TRBJ2-2	.	CASSYGQHTGELFF	TGTGCCAGCAGTTATGGACAGCACACCGGGGAGCTGTTTTTT
TRBV19	TRBJ1-2	.	CASRSGVYGYTF	TGTGCCAGTAGATCGGGGGTCTATGGCTACACCTTC
TRBV10-3	TRBJ1-5	TRBD1	CAIRATGDQPQHF	TGTGCCATCAGAGCTACAGGGGATCAGCCCCAGCATTTT
TRBV6-1	TRBJ1-3	.	CASREQGGYTIYF	TGTGCCAGCAGGGAACAGGGAGGGTACACCATATATTTT
TRBV7-2	TRBJ2-7	.	CASSFGQTPSYEQYF	TGTGCCAGCAGCTTCGGACAGACCCCCTCCTACGAGCAGTACTTC
TRBV25-1	TRBJ1-2	.	CASSDPGAGYTF	TGTGCCAGCAGTGACCCAGGGGCTGGCTACACCTTC